The sequence of this T cell receptor beta chain was determined in a study of CD8 T cells in Susac syndrome. The study sequenced TCR beta in blood CD8+ and CD4+ T cells. While CD8+ and CD4+ T cells were isolated negatively, TEMRA cells were enriched by FACS. V was shortened by 7 bases and J by 5 bases, with 14 bases between the two germline ends. The CDR3 is 13 residues long. Random hexamers served to reverse transcribe roughly 0.45 to 1 ug RNA. Via MiXCR, TCRdb re-called the immunoSEQ multiplex PCR reads, giving one row per CDR3 protein. The sample has about 130,000 distinct CDR3 sequences, around nine tenths seen once.

The chain is built from TRBV12-3 or TRBV12-4 and TRBJ1-1; D unclear. Material for sequencing was CD8+ T cells from PBMCs. The sequence was collected from a human donor with multiple sclerosis. The CDR3: CASINVEGTEAFF. The CDR3 coding sequence is TGTGCCAGCATCAACGTTGAAGGAACTGAAGCTTTCTTT.